The clone carrying this T cell receptor beta chain was counted at least ten times. No antigen is known for it. Thyroid surgery took place with no prior treatment in any patient. Original data processing: CDR3 differences across clinicopathological groups were used to build a distant-metastasis classifier for papillary thyroid cancer. TCRdb ran MiXCR on the PCR reads. TCRdb's processing, not the authors', yielded these V and J calls. The sample records 25,000 to 30,000 clones, about 15% being singletons. The data belong to a study of metastatic and nonmetastatic thyroid tumors. The overall study: Repertoire data that came from the blood and tumor or nodule tissue of malignant and benign thyroid patients were compared. Study-level findings and limits: When malignant thyroid tumors were compared with benign nodules, TCR beta diversity was reportedly significantly higher in the malignant tumors. This held in both blood and tumor samples.

The V segment lost 5 bases and the J segment 5 bases; nucleotides outside the gene matches: 9. The CDR3 covers 15 residues. The germline gives CDR1 MDHEN, CDR2 SYDVKM. The sample taken for sequencing was blood. This TCR was recovered from a female donor with papillary thyroid cancer or a benign thyroid nodule (not recorded which). Some clones in this sample may be carry-over from other donors' samples. V is TRBV28 and J is TRBJ2-5, with 9 bases identical to TRBD2. CDR3 DNA: TGTGCCAGCAGTAGCGCGGGAGGGCCGGAGGAGACCCAGTACTTC. Amino acid sequence: CASSSAGGPEETQYF.